This T cell receptor (beta chain) originates from a study of CD4 T cells in relation to SARS-CoV-2 and coronaviruses. CDR1 is LNHDA, CDR2 SQIVND, per germline (reference sequence). CDR3 length: 13 residues. V was pared by 3 bases and J by 4 bases, with 9 bases between. Sequencing was performed with immunoSEQ multiplex PCR; in TCRdb, only in-frame clones are kept and a portion is missing. The table shows under 90,000 clones, with about 92% occurring only once. General study results and limits: Each donor contributed either pre-pandemic or post-infection samples, not both. The assay detects memory recall responses, not culture-primed primary responses. This crossreactivity analysis covered spike protein alone, no other viral proteins.

Details on this clone: Its antigen is currently unknown.

Unexposed donor CD4+ T cells date from about 2011-2018, before the COVID-19 pandemic. The clonotype was recovered from a human donor in good health. The sample consisted of naive CD4+ T cells from PBMCs. Indicated subset: naive CD4+ T cells isolated by negative enrichment. V is TRBV19 and J is TRBJ1-2; D is uncertain. CDR3 coding DNA: TGTGCCAGTAGTATTAACAGATCCTATGGCTACACCTTC. Translation gives CASSINRSYGYTF.